This T cell receptor beta chain was sequenced for a study of blood T cell repertoires in COVID-19. Looking at the study overall: Samples came from the United States, Italy and Spain, spanning acute and convalescent COVID-19. The analysed material was cDNA or gDNA that came from T cells, B-cell-depleted T cells, or PBMCs.

The germline V gene encodes CDR1 SQVTM and CDR2 ANQGSEA. The CDR3 spans 13 residues. V lost 3 bases and J lost 5; bases outside the gene matches: 6. Per the original data handling: Amplifying reference gene primers gave estimates of nucleated cell counts. Repertoires were generated with immunoSEQ multiplex PCR, while TCRdb's copy carries only in-frame clones and drops some. D and trimming were read from the DNA, whereas the V and J calls and clone size are those reported in that table. The table lists some 150,000 clones, about 90% of them singletons. Sample: peripheral blood. The TCR originated in a man aged 45-65 years with active or convalescent COVID-19. The V and J genes are TRBV29-1 and TRBJ2-5; TRBD2 aligns across 7 bases. CDR3 nucleotides: TGCAGCGTTGAGGGCGGGAGCTCGGAGACCCAGTACTTC. Residues: CSVEGGSSETQYF.